These T cell receptor beta chains were read from a single sample in a study of identical twins. From the 5' RACE reads, TCRdb called clonotypes with MiXCR, one entry per CDR3 protein. The table includes around 690,000 distinct CDR3 sequences, 21% detected once. A further study also used this sample, focusing on T cells expressing NK-cell markers.

Material for sequencing was PBMCs. These receptors all come from a woman between 18 and 30 years old in good health. The CDR3 runs from the conserved cysteine through the conserved F or W. D genes are given only for firm matches. Clone size is given for some rows only: seen once, a few or many times, or a class if the clone is expanded.

clone size,J gene,V gene,D gene,CDR3 protein,CDR3 DNA
few,TRBJ2-3,TRBV29-1,NA,CSVDYGQGSDTQYF,TGCAGCGTTGATTATGGGCAGGGTTCAGATACGCAGTATTTT
NA,TRBJ2-3,TRBV5-1,NA,CATKPPGLRTDTQYF,TGCGCCACCAAGCCGCCGGGACTCCGCACAGATACGCAGTATTTT
NA,TRBJ2-1,TRBV27,NA,CATSGPSSYNEQFF,TGTGCCACCAGCGGGCCCAGCTCCTACAATGAGCAGTTCTTC
NA,TRBJ1-1,TRBV5-5,TRBD1,CASSDWDRGSTEAFF,TGTGCCAGCAGCGATTGGGACAGGGGGAGCACTGAAGCTTTCTTT
few,TRBJ2-2,TRBV2,NA,CASSTSGELFF,TGTGCCAGCAGTACCAGCGGCGAGCTGTTTTTT
NA,TRBJ2-3,TRBV20-1,NA,CSASTGILDTQYF,TGCAGTGCTTCCACTGGGATCTTGGATACGCAGTATTTT
few,TRBJ2-1,TRBV15,NA,CATSRDLGGEQFF,TGTGCCACCAGCAGAGATCTAGGTGGCGAGCAGTTCTTC
NA,TRBJ2-5,TRBV2,NA,CASSELTGDPETQYF,TGTGCCAGCAGTGAATTGACGGGGGACCCGGAGACCCAGTACTTC
few,TRBJ1-2,TRBV9,NA,CASSTSVFYGYTF,TGTGCCAGCAGCACCAGCGTTTTCTATGGCTACACCTTC
many,TRBJ1-2,TRBV12-3/TRBV12-4,NA,CASSSDATGSNGYTF,TGTGCCAGCAGTTCCGATGCTACAGGGTCAAATGGCTACACCTTC
few,TRBJ2-7,TRBV7-2,NA,CASKLGTGSSEQYF,TGTGCCAGCAAGCTGGGGACGGGTTCTAGCGAGCAGTACTTC
NA,TRBJ2-7,TRBV6-1,NA,CASTVDRSSYEQYF,TGTGCCAGCACCGTAGACCGATCCTCCTACGAGCAGTACTTC
few,TRBJ1-6,TRBV12-3/TRBV12-4,TRBD1,CASSLRGQAASPLHF,TGTGCCAGCAGTCTTAGGGGGCAGGCAGCTTCACCCCTCCACTTT
few,TRBJ2-5,TRBV9,NA,CASSDGTVGETQYF,TGTGCCAGCAGCGACGGGACCGTGGGAGAGACCCAGTACTTC